This T cell receptor beta chain was recorded in a study of T cell responses to AZD1222 COVID-19 vaccine. Remarks on this clone: The antigen remains unidentified.

Sequencing was performed with immunoSEQ multiplex PCR; in TCRdb, only in-frame clones are kept and a portion is missing. The sample holds some 170,000 clones, 80% to 90% seen once. Germline CDR1 LNHNV, CDR2 YYDKDF (reference sequence). V was cut by 0 bases and J by 1 base, with 9 bases left in between. This CDR3 is 16 amino acids long. Points from the study as a whole: White British people made up most donors, females outnumbered males, and clonal diversity was possibly underestimated. Seropositivity was recorded at baseline in only a handful of AZD1222 recipients. Nearly half of spike-specific TCRs reportedly go after variant regions that carry no mutations.

The source is an adult who received the MenACWY meningococcal vaccine as a control. The source material was peripheral blood, sampled 28 days after the second dose of the MenACWY control vaccine. The chain links TRBV15 to TRBJ2-2; maybe TRBD1 (6 bases). DNA for the CDR3: TGTGCCACCAGCAGAGAACAGGGATGGAACACCGGGGAGCTGTTTTTT. It codes for CATSREQGWNTGELFF.